What follows describes a single TCR beta chain. The table came from immunoSEQ multiplex PCR; TCRdb's copy has only in-frame clones and leaves some out. The table lists around 240,000 clones, roughly 90% of them singletons, with about 10% in the top ten. This sample is drawn from a study of Ad26.COV2.S vaccination and SARS-CoV-2 variants. Noted treatment: 19 received Ad26.COV2.S at low or high dose, single or two shots; about 5 received placebo; per-sample allocation not given. On day 63 after the first injection, vaccine and placebo recipients gave samples. The receptor was derived from a person aged 18-65 years who received the Ad26.COV2.S COVID-19 vaccine or a placebo. The sample here was peripheral blood, taken in a trial of Ad26.COV2.S vaccine versus placebo.

The CDR3 DNA follows: TGTGCCAGCAGCCAAGATCTCGGGACAGGGGATTCACCCCTCCACTTT. Its protein is CASSQDLGTGDSPLHF. The V and J genes are TRBV3-1 (or the pseudogene TRBV3-2) and TRBJ1-6; 10 bases align to TRBD1. J lost 8 bases, V lost 0 bases, and 4 bases had no gene match. Per the germline V gene, CDR1 is LGHDT and CDR2 is YNNKEL (reference sequence). This CDR3 is 16 amino acids long.